This T cell receptor (beta chain) is drawn from a study of CD8 T cells in Susac syndrome. The authors reverse transcribed roughly 0.5 to 1 ug RNA with random hexamers. Amplification of TCR beta CDR3 by immunoSEQ multiplex PCR spanned 54 Vbeta and 13 Jbeta. Using its own MiXCR run on the immunoSEQ multiplex PCR reads, TCRdb lists one record per CDR3 protein. Among some 200,000 distinct CDR3 sequences listed, roughly nine tenths were seen once. Trimming removed 7 bases at V and 9 bases at J, with 16 bases between. Germline V gene data show CDR1 as LNHDA and CDR2 as SQIVND (reference sequence). The CDR3 is 13 residues long.

The sequenced sample was CD4+ T cells from PBMCs. The chain couples TRBV19 to TRBJ2-1; TRBD2 might be the D (6 bases). The source is a human donor with Susac syndrome. CDR3 sequence: CASTETRRSEQFF. The CDR3 region has the DNA TGTGCCAGTACCGAGACTAGGCGGAGTGAGCAGTTCTTC.